The 27 T cell receptor beta chains in this list originate from one sample, sequenced in a study of T-cell memory formation after mild COVID-19. In TCRdb, the 5' RACE reads were re-called with MiXCR into one record per CDR3 protein. The sample yields some 250,000 distinct CDR3 sequences, approximately 9% seen once. The sequenced sample was PBMCs or a T cell subset sorted from them (not recorded which). Source of these receptors: a man younger than 35 who had mild COVID-19 (a few samples of this study predate the infection). Cell type and time point are not known.

This clonotype has a count of ten or more. The chain joins TRBV20-1 to TRBJ2-7; D uncertain. CDR3 length equals 13 residues. Trimming left V 6 bases short and J 0 bases short, with 12 bases between. The germline V gene encodes CDR1 DFQATT and CDR2 SNEGSKA (reference sequence). The chain's CDR3 is CSAIWGNSYEQYV. The DNA of the CDR3 is TGCAGTGCCATATGGGGAAACTCCTACGAGCAGTACGTC.

The chain combines TRBV20-1 with TRBJ2-3; 8 bases are shared with TRBD2. Unmatched junction bases numbered 10, after V lost 3 bases and J lost 2 bases. This CDR3 has 16 residues. Germline values: CDR1 DFQATT, CDR2 SNEGSKA (reference sequence). The CDR3 bases are TGCAGTGCTAGCCCCGGGGGGGGAAGGTTCACAGATACGCAGTATTTT. This encodes CSASPGGGRFTDTQYF.

This clonotype has only a few counts. The chain links TRBV20-1 to TRBJ2-1; 10 bases are shared with TRBD2. Per germline, CDR1 DFQATT and CDR2 SNEGSKA (reference sequence). This CDR3 spans 17 amino acids. After removal of 0 bases from V and 5 bases from J, the junction contained 10 bases not matched to a gene. This chain's CDR3 is CSARDPPGTSVHNEQFF. Here the CDR3 DNA reads TGCAGTGCTAGAGATCCCCCCGGGACTAGCGTCCACAATGAGCAGTTCTTC.

This clonotype was seen ten or more times. The rearrangement joins TRBV2 to TRBJ2-2, with TRBD2 as a possible D gene (6 bases). The CDR3 is made up of 13 amino acids. CDR1 is SNHLY, CDR2 FYNNEI, per germline. Trimming cost V 9 bases and J 4 bases, with 12 bases left between them. CDR3 loop: CARAGGGTGELFF. In DNA, the CDR3 is TGTGCCAGAGCCGGGGGTGGCACCGGGGAGCTGTTTTTT.

This clonotype was recorded a few times. The chain has TRBV20-1 and TRBJ1-1, with a tentative D call TRBD1 (6 bases). There are 14 residues in the CDR3. Deletions cut 2 bases from V and 1 base from J, with 11 bases between. The germline V gene has CDR1 DFQATT and CDR2 SNEGSKA (reference sequence). The CDR3 nucleotides are TGCAGTGCTAGAATTCAGGGGCGGAACACTGAAGCTTTCTTT. Its protein is CSARIQGRNTEAFF.

This clonotype was seen at least ten times. The chain joins TRBV7-3 to TRBJ2-2; D gene ambiguous. V lost 6 bases, J lost 4 bases, and 6 bases lay in between. Looked up from germline, CDR1 is SGHTA and CDR2 is FQGTGA. This CDR3 is built from 12 residues. DNA for the CDR3: TGTGCCAGCAGTTCTACCACCGGGGAGCTGTTTTTT. This codes for CASSSTTGELFF.

This clonotype was observed at least ten times. The rearrangement uses TRBV28 and TRBJ2-3; D gene uncertain. V was trimmed by 8 bases and J by 2 bases, leaving 17 bases between them. The germline V gene encodes CDR1 MDHEN and CDR2 SYDVKM. This CDR3 region has 15 residues. CDR3 sequence: CASSIGASSTDTQYF. Here the CDR3 DNA reads TGTGCCAGCTCGATTGGCGCCAGCTCCACAGATACGCAGTATTTT.

The genes are TRBV12-3 or TRBV12-4 and TRBJ2-3, with TRBD2 matching 9 bases. There are 16 residues in the CDR3. The trim removed 5 bases at V and 2 bases at J, leaving 8 bases unmatched. The CDR3 nucleotides read TGTGCCAGCAGTAAGCTAGCGGGGAGCTACACAGATACGCAGTATTTT. This translates into CASSKLAGSYTDTQYF.

This rearrangement joins TRBV29-1 to TRBJ2-7; a weak D match, TRBD2 (6 bases). Germline V CDR1 and CDR2: SQVTM, ANQGSEA. The CDR3 covers 14 residues. The V and J ends lost 6 bases and 3 bases respectively, with 18 bases between them. This CDR3 reads CSVRSSGLGYEQYF. Written as DNA, the CDR3 is TGCAGCGTGAGATCGAGCGGGTTGGGCTACGAGCAGTACTTC.

This clonotype was seen a handful of times. The chain combines TRBV5-6 with TRBJ1-4, with no clear D. This CDR3 has 15 amino acids. Between the trimmed V and J ends, which lost 3 bases and 4 bases, there was a span of 13 bases. Germline assignment: CDR1 SGHDT and CDR2 YYEEEE. The CDR3 region has the DNA TGTGCCAGCAGCTCCATGGCGGTAAATAATGAAAAACTGTTTTTT. Translated, it gives CASSSMAVNNEKLFF. The whole variable domain, filled in from reference TRBV5-6 and TRBJ1-4, reads DAGVTQSPTHLIKTRGQQVTLRCSPKSGHDTVSWYQQALGQGPQFIFQYYEEEERQRGNFPDRFSGHQFPNYSSELNVNALLLGDSALYLCASSSMAVNNEKLFFGSGTQLSVL.

This clonotype has at least ten counts. This chain connects TRBV6-1 to TRBJ2-1, with 9 bases identical to TRBD2. Germline CDR1 MNHNS, CDR2 SASEGT. The J segment lost 9 bases and the V segment lost 2 bases, leaving 8 bases of the junction unmatched. CDR3 length: 15 residues. The CDR3 bases are TGTGCCAGCAGTGAACAGGCGGGGGGGCCGAGTGAGCAGTTCTTC. This translates into CASSEQAGGPSEQFF.

This clonotype has a handful of counts. The CDR3 DNA is TGTGCCAGCAGCTTAAGTTCCGGCGGGGGGTTGAGCACAGATACGCAGTATTTT. This encodes CASSLSSGGGLSTDTQYF. The chain is built from TRBV7-3 and TRBJ2-3, with TRBD2 identical over 8 bases. The V gene's germline CDR1 is SGHTA and CDR2 FQGTGA. CDR3 length: 18 residues. V lost 1 base, J lost 0 bases, and 9 bases stayed unmatched. Full variable domain (missing parts from reference TRBV7-3 and TRBJ2-3): GAGVSQTPSNKVTEKGKYVELRCDPISGHTALYWYRQSLGQGPEFLIYFQGTGAADDSGLPNDRFFAVRPEGSVSTLKIQRTERGDSAVYLCASSLSSGGGLSTDTQYFGPGTRLTVL.

This clonotype appeared a few times. The chain combines TRBV7-9 with TRBJ1-1, with D possibly TRBD1 on 5 matching bases. The CDR3 extends over 14 amino acids. CDR1 is SEHNR, CDR2 FQNEAQ, per germline (reference sequence). The V and J ends lost 5 bases and 5 bases respectively, with 15 bases between them. CDR3: CASSRGPQETEAFF. Written as DNA, the CDR3 is TGTGCCAGCAGCAGGGGACCCCAGGAGACTGAAGCTTTCTTT.

The rearrangement joins TRBV12-3 or TRBV12-4 to TRBJ1-2; TRBD1 might be the D (5 bases). The CDR3 extends over 16 amino acids. Deletions cut 3 bases from V and 6 bases from J, with 20 bases between. The CDR3 DNA sequence: TGTGCCAGCAGTTTTCTCTCTACGTGGCAGGGAGATGGCTACACCTTC. It yields the protein CASSFLSTWQGDGYTF.

This clonotype has a handful of counts. The rearrangement links TRBV5-1 to TRBJ2-3, with 10 bases that match TRBD2. This CDR3 has 17 amino acids. The V segment lost 6 bases and the J segment 0 bases; nucleotides outside the gene matches: 10. CDR1 and CDR2 (germline): SGHRS, YFSETQ. CDR3 coding DNA: TGCGCCAGCAAAAGACTAGCGGGCGTTACTAGCACAGATACGCAGTATTTT. It is translated as CASKRLAGVTSTDTQYF.

There are many counts of this clonotype. A read error may produce the germline difference seen at one junction end. The chain combines TRBV7-2 with TRBJ2-5; D uncertain. The CDR3 is made up of 12 amino acids. The germline gives CDR1 SGHTA, CDR2 FQGNSA. CDR3 amino acids: CASSLLGETQYF. In DNA form, the CDR3 reads TGCGCCAGCAGCTTGTTGGGAGAGACCCAGTACTTC.

This clonotype was seen a few times. The chain links TRBV5-1 to TRBJ2-1; 12 bases map to TRBD2. The CDR3 is 15 amino acids. The ends lost 4 bases at V and 10 bases at J; junction bases unmatched: 9. The V gene's germline CDR1 is SGHRS and CDR2 YFSETQ. The chain's CDR3 is CASSGASGGAREQFF. As DNA, the CDR3 is TGCGCCAGCAGCGGCGCTAGCGGGGGGGCCCGCGAGCAGTTCTTC.

As concerns this clonotype: The junction differs from germline at one of its ends, possibly a read error. The chain is built from TRBV20-1 and TRBJ1-1; 7 positions agree with TRBD1. Germline V gene lookup returns CDR1 DFQATT and CDR2 SNEGSKA (reference sequence). The CDR3 has 12 amino acids. The CDR3 sequence: CSARDQGVWAFF. CDR3 bases: TGCAGTGCGAGAGACCAGGGGGTGTGGGCTTTCTTT.

This clonotype was found a few times. CDR3 bases: TGTGCCAGCTCACCAGTCGGGACAGGGTCTGGCTACACCTTC. Protein sequence: CASSPVGTGSGYTF. The chain links TRBV18 to TRBJ1-2, with 9 bases that match TRBD1. CDR1 is KGHSH and CDR2 is LQKENI in the germline V gene. J gave up 7 bases and V 2 bases, and 5 bases lay outside the gene matches. The CDR3 spans 14 residues.

This clonotype was detected many times. The rearrangement joins TRBV5-6 to TRBJ2-4; no reliable D call. The CDR3 loop spans 13 amino acids. Germline V CDR1 and CDR2: SGHDT, YYEEEE. Trimming took off 5 bases at V and 3 bases at J, with 9 bases between the two ends. The CDR3 nucleotides read TGTGCCAGCAGTTCGGATTACAAAAACATTCAGTACTTC. This gives the protein CASSSDYKNIQYF. Full variable domain (rest looked up from reference TRBV5-6 and TRBJ2-4): DAGVTQSPTHLIKTRGQQVTLRCSPKSGHDTVSWYQQALGQGPQFIFQYYEEEERQRGNFPDRFSGHQFPNYSSELNVNALLLGDSALYLCASSSDYKNIQYFGAGTRLSVL.

The chain is built from TRBV18 and TRBJ1-3; 7 nucleotides match TRBD1. Germline trimming cut 3 bases from V and 3 bases from J; bases unmatched to any gene: 2. The germline CDR1 and CDR2 sequences are KGHSH and LQKENI. The CDR3 runs to 14 residues. Here the CDR3 DNA reads TGTGCCAGCTCACCGGGACAGCTTGGAAACACCATATATTTT. It translates to CASSPGQLGNTIYF.

The V call is TRBV12-3 or TRBV12-4, the J call TRBJ1-3, with unresolved D. This CDR3 contains 15 residues. Trimming took off 3 bases at V and 4 bases at J, with 13 bases between the two ends. CDR3 coding DNA: TGTGCCAGCAGTTTGGCGGGTCTAGGAGGAAACACCATATATTTT. Translating it yields CASSLAGLGGNTIYF.

Here the CDR3 reads CASGNRDTGELFF. For the CDR3, the DNA is TGTGCCAGCGGGAACAGGGACACCGGGGAGCTGTTTTTT. V gene TRBV7-9 combines with J gene TRBJ2-2; tentatively, D is TRBD1 (6 bases). The CDR3 length is 13 residues. Per the germline V gene, CDR1 is SEHNR and CDR2 is FQNEAQ (reference sequence). Trimming stripped 8 bases from V and 3 bases from J, with 10 bases between. Based on the CDR3 plus reference TRBV7-9 and TRBJ2-2, the full variable domain is DTGVSQNPRHKITKRGQNVTFRCDPISEHNRLYWYRQTLGQGPEFLTYFQNEAQLEKSRLLSDRFSAERPKGSFSTLEIQRTEQGDSAMYLCASGNRDTGELFFGEGSRLTVL.

This clonotype was seen a handful of times. The chain joins TRBV5-1 to TRBJ1-1; possibly TRBD1 for D (5 bases). The CDR3 covers 14 residues. The germline V gene encodes CDR1 SGHRS and CDR2 YFSETQ. V was cut by 0 bases and J by 3 bases, with 9 bases left in between. The CDR3 spells CASSLVAGDTEAFF. The CDR3 DNA is TGCGCCAGCAGCTTGGTCGCGGGGGACACTGAAGCTTTCTTT.

The chain recombines TRBV24-1 with TRBJ1-2; D unresolved. Trimming removed 4 bases from V and 3 bases from J, with 8 bases in between. CDR1 is KGHDR, CDR2 SFDVKD, per germline. The CDR3 covers 13 residues. Here the CDR3 DNA reads TGTGCCACCAGTGACGAGACGGACTATGGCTACACCTTC. Protein: CATSDETDYGYTF.

V usage is TRBV7-9 and J usage is TRBJ2-1; 8 bases align to TRBD2. Germline-derived CDR1 and CDR2 are SEHNR and FQNEAQ (reference sequence). The ends lost 5 bases at V and 2 bases at J; junction bases unmatched: 5. The CDR3 runs to 15 residues. The DNA of the CDR3 is TGTGCCAGCAGCCCCGGGGGGGGCCCCTACAATGAGCAGTTCTTC. It codes for CASSPGGGPYNEQFF. Complete variable domain (other parts from reference TRBV7-9 and TRBJ2-1): DTGVSQNPRHKITKRGQNVTFRCDPISEHNRLYWYRQTLGQGPEFLTYFQNEAQLEKSRLLSDRFSAERPKGSFSTLEIQRTEQGDSAMYLCASSPGGGPYNEQFFGPGTRLTVL.

This clonotype was seen a handful of times. The chain is built from TRBV5-1 and TRBJ1-3; tentative D call: TRBD1 (5 bases). Germline V lookup: CDR1 SGHRS, CDR2 YFSETQ. V lost 0 bases and J 8 bases, leaving 21 bases between the germline ends. This CDR3 has 17 amino acids. This CDR3 reads CASSLGLLQGYAYTIYF. The CDR3, as DNA: TGCGCCAGCAGCTTGGGCCTCCTCCAGGGTTATGCATACACCATATATTTT.